This TCR beta chain was captured by sequencing in a study of blood T cell repertoires in COVID-19 (dated by TCRdb to 2018 to 2021). With regard to the full study: Collaborator samples came from the United States, Italy and Spain and covered acute and convalescent phases of COVID-19. The prospective study material was composed of cDNA or gDNA derived from T cells, B-cell-depleted T cells, or PBMCs. Subjects who had been exposed to COVID-19, were actively infected with it, or had recovered from it provided the deeply sampled blood TCRbeta repertoires that made up the dataset. The repertoires were made available in a free public database intended to serve as a resource for research on the immune response to SARS-CoV-2. The samples were drawn from two sources: the first 160 participants of the ongoing ImmuneRACE study, and 1,254 subjects contributed by 6 global collaborators. The sample metadata nearly always contained a de-identified subject ID, COVID-19 status, age in years and sex. Where available, HLA class I and class II types were obtained from metadata supplied by the sample provider rather than from assay-based typing. The paper as a whole reports these results and caveats: The quantity of clinical and demographic metadata differed by source and by participant and was supplied without curation.

The germline V gene encodes CDR1 SNHLY and CDR2 FYNNEI. The CDR3 spans 17 residues, from the cysteine through the phenylalanine. Only CDR3 DNA is held: 51 bases, read in frame from base 1. For this chain, trimming is 7 bases at the V end and 3 bases at the J end, and the number of junction bases without a gene match is 10. Whole blood was collected in K2EDTA tubes by collaborating institutions according to the institutions' own protocols. For TCRbeta analysis, collaborators shipped samples in one of three forms: frozen whole blood, isolated PBMCs, or DNA extracted from either of those sample types. To note about this clone: The antigen this receptor binds is unknown. No quality values exist for individual bases; no much larger clone is one base distant.

TCRbeta CDR3 regions were amplified from genomic DNA by means of the immunoSEQ Assay, a bias-controlled multiplex PCR. In the source study's methods: The number of nucleated cells in each sample was estimated from the amplification of reference gene primers within the assay. Sequence reads were collapsed and filtered to measure the absolute abundance of every unique TCRbeta CDR3 rearrangement. For each sample, productive Simpson clonality was calculated as the square root of Simpson's diversity index over productive rearrangements. This immuneACCESS table, as held by TCRdb, lists in-frame sequences with V and J called but not all clones. Of the missing ones, under half trace to an unresolved V gene in checked studies; the others have no known cause. From that table come the V and J calls and clone size; the DNA was used to work out D and trimming. Counted in this sample were some 76,000 clones; around 80% of them appeared once. The top ten constitute around 10% of the sample.

The chain couples TRBV2 to TRBJ1-4; a stretch of 11 junction bases matches TRBD1. The sequence came from a man aged 45-65 years with acute or convalescent COVID-19. Sequencing was performed on peripheral blood. CDR3 region: CASTRGTGGYANEKLFF. The sequence in DNA is TGTGCCAGCACAAGGGGGACAGGGGGTTACGCTAATGAAAAACTGTTTTTT.